The entry below describes one TCR beta chain. A sample-barcoded 5' primer and a J-beta primer mix were used in a second PCR of roughly 6 to 11 cycles. TCRdb re-analysed the 5' RACE reads in MiXCR, keeping a single row per CDR3 protein. The table shows around 700,000 distinct CDR3 sequences, with around 25% occurring only once. This CDR3 spans 13 amino acids. V was trimmed by 6 bases and J by 4 bases, leaving 12 bases between them. Looked up from germline, CDR1 is DFQATT and CDR2 is SNEGSKA (reference sequence). Each donor gave 9 to 10 milliliters of peripheral blood. Researchers report isolating at least 6.5 million PBMCs per sample. This entry comes from a study of blood T cells in healthy people across ages. The sample was also linked to a second study, of T cells of mothers and their children. According to that study: Microchimeric T cell clones that persisted were not detected.

This sequence originates from a boy under 18 in good health. The chain recombines TRBV20-1 with TRBJ1-4; possibly TRBD1 for D (6 bases). The sequencing sample was made of blood. The CDR3 DNA follows: TGCAGTGCCCTTACAGGGTATAATGAAAAACTGTTTTTT. It yields the protein CSALTGYNEKLFF.